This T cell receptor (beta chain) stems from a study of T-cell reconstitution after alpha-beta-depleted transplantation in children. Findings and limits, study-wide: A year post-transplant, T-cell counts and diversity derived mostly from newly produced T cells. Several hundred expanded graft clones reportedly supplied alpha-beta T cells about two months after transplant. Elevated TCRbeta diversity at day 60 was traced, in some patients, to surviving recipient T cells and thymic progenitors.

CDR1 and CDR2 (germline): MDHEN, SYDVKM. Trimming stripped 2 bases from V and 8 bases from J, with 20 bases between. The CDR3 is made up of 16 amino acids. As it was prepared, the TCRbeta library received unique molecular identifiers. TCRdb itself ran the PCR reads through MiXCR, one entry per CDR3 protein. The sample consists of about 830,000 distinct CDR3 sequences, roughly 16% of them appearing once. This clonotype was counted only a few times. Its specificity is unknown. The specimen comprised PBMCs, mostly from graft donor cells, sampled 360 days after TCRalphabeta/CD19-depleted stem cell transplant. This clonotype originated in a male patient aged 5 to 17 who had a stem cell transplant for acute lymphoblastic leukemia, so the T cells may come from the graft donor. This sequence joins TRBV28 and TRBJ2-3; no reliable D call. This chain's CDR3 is CASSLIATSGRGTQYF. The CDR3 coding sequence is TGTGCCAGCAGTTTAATTGCCACTTCCGGCCGTGGTACGCAGTATTTT. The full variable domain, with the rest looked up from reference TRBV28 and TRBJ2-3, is DVKVTQSSRYLVKRTGEKVFLECVQDMDHENMFWYRQDPGLGLRLIYFSYDVKMKEKGDIPEGYSVSREKKERFSLILESASTNQTSMYLCASSLIATSGRGTQYFGPGTRLTVL.